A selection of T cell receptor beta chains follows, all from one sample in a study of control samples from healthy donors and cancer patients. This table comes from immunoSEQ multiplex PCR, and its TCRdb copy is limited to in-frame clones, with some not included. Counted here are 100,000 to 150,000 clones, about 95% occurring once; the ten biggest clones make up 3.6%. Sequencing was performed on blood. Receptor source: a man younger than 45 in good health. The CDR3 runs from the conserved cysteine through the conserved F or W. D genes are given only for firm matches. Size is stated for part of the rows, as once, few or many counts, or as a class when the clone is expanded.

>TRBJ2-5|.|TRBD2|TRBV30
CAWSVQLAGGETQYF
TGTGCCTGGAGTGTACAACTAGCGGGAGGAGAGACCCAGTACTTC
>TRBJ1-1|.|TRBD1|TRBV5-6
CASSRQGGWGTEAFF
TGTGCCAGCAGCCGACAGGGTGGATGGGGCACTGAAGCTTTCTTT
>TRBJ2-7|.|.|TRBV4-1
CASSQGTGSYYEQYF
TGCGCCAGCAGCCAAGGGACGGGGAGCTACTACGAGCAGTACTTC
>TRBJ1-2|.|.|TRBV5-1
CASSLTGGRGYTF
TGCGCCAGCAGCTTAACCGGGGGCCGGGGCTACACCTTC
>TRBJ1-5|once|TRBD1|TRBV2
CASSDTGGSQPQHF
TGTGCCAGCAGCGATACAGGGGGGAGTCAGCCCCAGCATTTT
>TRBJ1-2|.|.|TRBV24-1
CATTAPGHYGYTF
TGTGCCACCACCGCCCCGGGGCACTATGGCTACACCTTC
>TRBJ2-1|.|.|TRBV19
CASSIPSTRRDEQFF
TGTGCCAGTAGTATTCCCTCGACTAGGCGGGATGAGCAGTTCTTC
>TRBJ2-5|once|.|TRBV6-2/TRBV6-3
CASSFRTAPGAQYF
TGTGCCAGCAGTTTCAGGACCGCCCCGGGGGCCCAGTACTTC
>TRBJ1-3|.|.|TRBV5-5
CASSLGPFGNTIYF
TGTGCCAGCAGCTTGGGCCCCTTTGGAAACACCATATATTTT
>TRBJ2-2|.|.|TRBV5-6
CASSYGHLTNTGELFF
TGTGCCAGCAGCTATGGACATCTCACGAACACCGGGGAGCTGTTTTTT
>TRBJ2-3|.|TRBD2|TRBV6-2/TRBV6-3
CASSPRQRGGDDTQYF
TGTGCCAGCAGCCCACGGCAGCGGGGGGGCGACGATACGCAGTATTTT
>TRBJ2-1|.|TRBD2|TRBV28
CASTRGGSGEQFF
TGTGCCAGCACCCGGGGGGGATCGGGTGAGCAGTTCTTC
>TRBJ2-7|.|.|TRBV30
CAWSVSGAWEQYF
TGTGCCTGGAGTGTATCGGGGGCATGGGAGCAGTACTTC
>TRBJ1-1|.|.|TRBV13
CASSLAPGNTEAFF
TGTGCCAGCAGCTTGGCGCCAGGGAACACTGAAGCTTTCTTT
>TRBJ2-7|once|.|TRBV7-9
CASSLRTAHGEQYF
TGTGCCAGCAGCCTCCGGACGGCTCATGGCGAGCAGTACTTC
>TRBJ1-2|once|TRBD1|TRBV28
CASSPPGQANYGYTF
TGTGCCAGCAGCCCACCGGGACAGGCTAACTATGGCTACACCTTC
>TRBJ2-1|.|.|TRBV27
CASREGGAGAWEQFF
TGTGCCAGCAGGGAAGGAGGGGCCGGGGCTTGGGAGCAGTTCTTC
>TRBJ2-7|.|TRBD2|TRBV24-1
CATSDLREGQKCNYEQYF
TGTGCCACCAGTGATTTGCGGGAGGGGCAGAAATGCAACTACGAGCAGTACTTC
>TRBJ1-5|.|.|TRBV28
CASSLPGYQPQHF
TGTGCCAGCAGTTTACCGGGATATCAGCCCCAGCATTTT
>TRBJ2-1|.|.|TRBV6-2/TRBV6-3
CASSYHNEQFF
TGTGCCAGCAGTTACCACAATGAGCAGTTCTTC
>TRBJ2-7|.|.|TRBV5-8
CASSLVAGHYEQYF
TGTGCCAGCAGCTTGGTGGCAGGGCACTACGAGCAGTACTTC
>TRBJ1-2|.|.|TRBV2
CAILGGGYGYTF
TGTGCCATCCTGGGGGGAGGCTATGGCTACACCTTC
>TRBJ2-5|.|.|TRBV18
CASSPPQGLSETQYF
TGTGCCAGCTCACCACCGCAGGGCCTTAGCGAGACCCAGTACTTC
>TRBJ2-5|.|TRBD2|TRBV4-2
CASSHDRGGQETQYF
TGTGCCAGCAGCCACGATCGGGGAGGGCAAGAGACCCAGTACTTC
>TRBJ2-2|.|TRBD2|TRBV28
CASSLILAGGYTGELFF
TGTGCCAGCAGTTTGATACTAGCGGGGGGCTACACCGGGGAGCTGTTTTTT